This T cell receptor beta chain was profiled in a study of blood T cell repertoires in COVID-19. Looking at the study overall: T cells, B-cell-depleted T cells, or PBMCs provided the cDNA or gDNA that served as material.

Assay used: immunoSEQ multiplex PCR; TCRdb lists only in-frame clones, some missing. The profile shows approximately 210,000 clones, about 89% of them singletons. CDR3 length equals 19 residues. This clonotype was sampled from a woman between 35 and 50 years old with acute or convalescent COVID-19. Input material: peripheral blood. V usage is TRBV12-2 and J usage is TRBJ1-2; the D call in the table, TRBD1, was not verified against the DNA. TRBV12-2 is recorded as a pseudogene. Here the CDR3 DNA reads TGTGCAAGTCGCTTAGCGGCGAAAGTCCGGACAGGGATACACTATGGCTACACCTTC. Translating it yields CASRLAAKVRTGIHYGYTF.